Shown below are 5 T cell receptor beta chains from a single sample sequenced in a study of blood T cells in healthy people across ages. For the second PCR, which ran for about 6 to 11 cycles, a sample-barcoded 5' primer and a J-beta primer mix were used. TCRdb reprocessed the 5' RACE reads with MiXCR, giving one entry per CDR3 protein. The profile shows some 780,000 distinct CDR3 sequences, around three fifths of them singletons. Source material: blood. These receptors originate from a man aged 40-49 years in good health.

Comment on this clonotype: One junction end does not reproduce the germline sequence, and a read error may be involved. This chain uses TRBV29-1 with TRBJ2-3; D ambiguous. Looked up from germline, CDR1 is SQVTM and CDR2 is ANQGSEA. This CDR3 has 13 amino acids. The CDR3 nucleotides read TGCAGCGTTGAAGTACGTATACCAGATCCGCAGTATTTT. Its translation: CSVEVRIPDPQYF.

The chain employs TRBV20-1 and TRBJ2-1; D is possibly TRBD2 (6 bases). The germline CDR1 and CDR2 sequences are DFQATT and SNEGSKA (reference sequence). The CDR3 has 14 residues. V lost 2 bases and J 10 bases, leaving 18 bases between the germline ends. CDR3 loop: CSARNVGDRGEQFF. The CDR3 coding sequence is TGCAGTGCTAGAAATGTCGGGGACCGGGGGGAGCAGTTCTTC.

V gene TRBV6-5 combines with J gene TRBJ2-5; 8 nucleotides agree with TRBD1. V was clipped by 2 bases and J by 5 bases; unmatched bases: 10. The CDR3 covers 16 residues. Germline V gene sequence: CDR1 MNHEY, CDR2 SVGAGI. The CDR3 protein is CASSYGETGAWETQYF. The CDR3 bases are TGTGCCAGCAGTTACGGGGAGACAGGGGCTTGGGAGACCCAGTACTTC.

The rearrangement joins TRBV24-1 to TRBJ1-2, with D maybe TRBD1 (5 bases). The CDR3 runs to 14 residues. Germline CDR1 reads KGHDR; CDR2 reads SFDVKD. V was trimmed by 1 base and J by 6 bases, leaving 11 bases between them. The CDR3 DNA reads TGTGCCACCAGTGATTTTACCAGGGAACATGGCTACACCTTC. Translation: CATSDFTREHGYTF.

This sequence joins TRBV12-3 or TRBV12-4 and TRBJ2-5, with a possible D match to TRBD2 (5 bases). The CDR3 is 14 residues long. Trimming shortened V by 5 bases and J by 5 bases, and 15 bases separated the two germline ends. The chain's CDR3 is CASSPPGIGETQYF. In DNA, the CDR3 is TGTGCCAGCAGTCCTCCCGGGATCGGGGAGACCCAGTACTTC.